Each of the 20 T cell receptor beta chains below was sequenced from the same sample in a study of T cells in Graves' hyperthyroidism and ophthalmopathy. TCR beta CDR3 regions were amplified from RNA. A set of HTBI primers served as the primers for a first-round RT-PCR of the TCR CDR3. One entry per CDR3 protein, called by TCRdb with MiXCR from the multiplex PCR reads. Seen here are about 92,000 distinct CDR3 sequences, just over 50% observed once, and the top ten hold roughly a quarter. Sample: blood. These receptors were taken from a woman between 40 and 55 years old with Graves' hyperthyroidism.

In its sample, this clonotype was seen many times. This chain connects TRBV12-3 or TRBV12-4 to TRBJ2-6; D uncertain. This CDR3 spans 15 amino acids. The V end lost 4 bases, the J end lost 0 bases, and 7 bases lay between the germline ends. The CDR3 sequence: CASSSQSSGANVLTF. For the CDR3, the DNA is TGTGCCAGCAGTTCACAGAGCTCTGGGGCCAACGTCCTGACTTTC.

This clonotype showed up many times. The V and J genes are TRBV7-9 and TRBJ2-7; D call uncertain. The CDR3 spans 12 residues. V was shortened by 3 bases and J by 2 bases, with 5 bases between the two germline ends. Germline CDR1 and CDR2: SEHNR and FQNEAQ (reference sequence). The chain's CDR3 is CASSLGTYEQYF. CDR3 nucleotide sequence: TGTGCCAGCAGCTTGGGCACCTACGAGCAGTACTTC.

This clonotype is termed medium-sized. This chain links TRBV12-3 or TRBV12-4 with TRBJ1-2; 7 bases match TRBD1. The CDR3 contains 14 residues. Trimming cost V 6 bases and J 7 bases; bases outside gene matches: 11. The CDR3 coding sequence is TGTGCCAGCAGCCCGGGACGGGACAGACGTGGCTACACCTTC. Amino acid sequence: CASSPGRDRRGYTF.

This clonotype has ten or more counts. The J gene is TRBJ2-6, the V gene TRBV4-1; D is uncertain. The CDR3 loop spans 14 amino acids. Germline V gene sequence: CDR1 MGHRA, CDR2 YSYEKL. V was shortened by 7 bases and J by 4 bases, with 11 bases between the two germline ends. CDR3 region: CASTRMDGANVLTF. Here the CDR3 DNA reads TGCGCCAGCACCCGCATGGACGGGGCCAACGTCCTGACTTTC.

This clonotype was detected only a few times. This chain links TRBV25-1 with TRBJ2-2; 13 nucleotides agree with TRBD2. Germline V lookup: CDR1 MGHDK, CDR2 SYGVNS. This CDR3 has 16 residues. J gave up 4 bases and V 8 bases, and 7 bases lay outside the gene matches. The CDR3 DNA reads as TGTGCCAGCGGGGGACTAGCGGGAAGGGGCACCGGGGAGCTGTTTTTT. Translated: CASGGLAGRGTGELFF.

This clonotype was detected ten times or more. V usage is TRBV25-1 and J usage is TRBJ1-4; D is perhaps TRBD1 (5 bases). Per germline, CDR1 MGHDK and CDR2 SYGVNS. The CDR3 spans 16 residues. V gave up 0 bases and J gave up 1 base, with 9 bases separating them. CDR3 amino acids: CASSEYKGQTNEKLFF. In DNA, the CDR3 is TGTGCCAGCAGTGAATACAAGGGGCAAACTAATGAAAAACTGTTTTTT.

The rearrangement joins TRBV7-7 to TRBJ2-5, with 7 bases aligning to TRBD1. CDR3 size: 12 residues. V gave up 5 bases and J gave up 5 bases; unmatched junction bases: 2. The germline CDR1 and CDR2 sequences are SSHAT and FNYEAQ (reference sequence). Written as DNA, the CDR3 is TGTGCCAGCAGCCCGGGACAGGAGACCCAGTACTTC. Amino acid sequence: CASSPGQETQYF.

The chain combines TRBV7-9 with TRBJ2-7, with D possibly matching TRBD2 (5 bases). V was shortened by 0 bases and J by 2 bases, with 8 bases between the two germline ends. CDR3 length equals 14 residues. Per the germline V gene, CDR1 is SEHNR and CDR2 is FQNEAQ (reference sequence). CDR3 sequence: CASSLAGETYEQYF. The CDR3 region has the DNA TGTGCCAGCAGCTTAGCGGGAGAAACCTACGAGCAGTACTTC.

This clonotype was counted a few times. This chain connects TRBV7-2 to TRBJ2-5; D possibly uses TRBD1 or TRBD2 (7 bases each). Germline CDR1 SGHTA, CDR2 FQGNSA. The V end lost 6 bases, the J end lost 0 bases, and 23 bases lay between the germline ends. The CDR3 contains 18 residues. The CDR3 is CASSLWAGGEAYQETQYF. In nucleotides, the CDR3 is TGTGCCAGCAGTTTATGGGCAGGGGGGGAGGCGTACCAAGAGACCCAGTACTTC.

This clonotype was counted between two and nine times. This chain joins TRBV15 and TRBJ2-7; weak D call: TRBD1 (5 bases). The V end was cut by 3 bases, the J end by 0 bases, with 9 bases between. The CDR3 is made up of 14 amino acids. Per the germline V gene, CDR1 is LNHNV and CDR2 is YYDKDF (reference sequence). The CDR3 protein is CATSSARDSYEQYF. As DNA, the CDR3 is TGTGCCACCAGCAGTGCCAGGGACTCCTACGAGCAGTACTTC.

This chain uses TRBV9 with TRBJ2-7; 10 nucleotides match TRBD2. The V gene's germline CDR1 is SGDLS and CDR2 YYNGEE. The CDR3 loop spans 18 amino acids. V dropped 3 bases and J dropped 5; count of bases not matched to a gene: 17. The CDR3 region has the DNA TGTGCCAGCAGCGGAGGGATATTAAGGACTAGCGGTCGCCACGAGCAGTACTTC. Translated, it gives CASSGGILRTSGRHEQYF. Full variable domain (rest looked up from reference TRBV9 and TRBJ2-7): DSGVTQTPKHLITATGQRVTLRCSPRSGDLSVYWYQQSLDQGLQFLIQYYNGEERAKGNILERFSAQQFPDLHSELNLSSLELGDSALYFCASSGGILRTSGRHEQYFGPGTRLTVT.

The chain uses TRBV20-1 and TRBJ2-2, with 12 bases matching TRBD2. This CDR3 comprises 13 residues. Germline V lookup: CDR1 DFQATT, CDR2 SNEGSKA (reference sequence). Here the CDR3 reads CSSSGRATGELFF. As DNA, the CDR3 is TGCAGCTCTAGCGGGAGGGCCACCGGGGAGCTGTTTTTT.

This clonotype was recorded once. The V gene is TRBV10-3, the J gene TRBJ2-5; TRBD1 aligns across 9 bases. The germline gives CDR1 ENHRY, CDR2 SYGVKD. With V trimmed by 5 bases and J by 5 bases, 3 bases remained unmatched. This CDR3 spans 13 amino acids. The CDR3 region has the DNA TGTGCCATCAGTTCCGGGACAGGGGAGACCCAGTACTTC. Translated: CAISSGTGETQYF.

This chain uses TRBV7-2 with TRBJ2-7; D may be TRBD2 (6 bases). CDR1 SGHTA and CDR2 FQGNSA come from the germline V gene. V was trimmed by 5 bases and J by 6 bases, leaving 8 bases between them. The CDR3 runs to 11 residues. The chain's CDR3 is CASSRDSEQYF. DNA of the CDR3: TGTGCCAGCAGCAGGGACTCCGAGCAGTACTTC.

This clonotype was found many times. DNA of the CDR3: TGTGCCAGCAGAACAGGTGCCGGCTACACCTTC. It encodes CASRTGAGYTF. The chain combines TRBV28 with TRBJ1-2; maybe TRBD1 (5 bases). Germline V gene data show CDR1 as MDHEN and CDR2 as SYDVKM. V was shortened by 6 bases and J by 8 bases, with 10 bases between the two germline ends. CDR3 length: 11 amino acids.

The chain combines TRBV7-2 with TRBJ2-7; 15 bases fit TRBD2. CDR1 and CDR2 from the germline V gene are SGHTA and FQGNSA. The CDR3 spans 14 residues. V dropped 6 bases and J dropped 6; count of bases not matched to a gene: 3. The CDR3: CASRTGLAGGEQYF. For the CDR3, the DNA is TGTGCCAGCAGAACGGGACTAGCGGGAGGCGAGCAGTACTTC.

The chain couples TRBV27 to TRBJ2-3; no clear D gene. Germline assignment: CDR1 MNHEY and CDR2 SMNVEV (reference sequence). With 6 bases removed from V and 2 bases from J, the gap between germline ends came to 0 bases. CDR3 length equals 10 residues. CDR3 DNA sequence: TGTGCCAGCAGCACAGATACGCAGTATTTT. Its protein is CASSTDTQYF.

The chain couples TRBV29-1 to TRBJ2-5; maybe TRBD2 (5 bases). The CDR3 length is 12 residues. The ends were cut back, 8 bases at V and 5 bases at J, with 15 bases in the middle. Germline-derived CDR1 and CDR2 are SQVTM and ANQGSEA. The CDR3 bases are TGCAGCTTAGGAATACAGCGGGAGACCCAGTACTTC. This sequence encodes CSLGIQRETQYF.

This clonotype was detected ten times or more. This chain joins TRBV2 and TRBJ1-3, with TRBD1 as a possible D gene (5 bases). This CDR3 contains 15 residues. V lost 7 bases to trimming and J lost 0 bases, with 13 bases between them. Per the germline V gene, CDR1 is SNHLY and CDR2 is FYNNEI. The CDR3 region is CASKEGTDSGNTIYF. The CDR3, as DNA: TGTGCCAGCAAGGAGGGGACGGACTCTGGAAACACCATATATTTT.

Concerning this clonotype: Being one base from a much bigger clone, this may be a read error. V is TRBV12-3 or TRBV12-4 and J is TRBJ1-1; D unresolved. This CDR3 contains 14 residues. Trimming stripped 5 bases from V and 6 bases from J, with 16 bases between. The CDR3 sequence: CASSLIQKGAEAFF. CDR3 coding DNA: TGTGCCAGCAGTCTCATCCAAAAAGGAGCTGAAGCTTTCTTT.